This T cell receptor (beta chain) was identified in a study of OX40 agonist ivuxolimab in advanced cancers. TCRdb's table, derived via immunoSEQ multiplex PCR, lists solely in-frame clones and lacks some. The table lists 50,000 to 60,000 clones, about 86% of them singletons. V shed 8 bases and J shed 2 bases, with 16 bases lying between them. Germline lookup yields CDR1 MNHNS and CDR2 SASEGT. The CDR3 is 14 amino acids. This sequence was found in an adult with an advanced solid tumor such as melanoma, head and neck, liver or kidney cancer. The rearrangement links TRBV6-1 to TRBJ2-7; D is unresolved. This specimen consisted of CD4+ or CD8+ T cells sorted from blood, obtained in a trial of the OX40 agonist ivuxolimab. The CDR3 DNA reads TGTGCCAGCCTTGAAATGACACCCCCCTACGAGCAGTACTTC. Amino acids: CASLEMTPPYEQYF.